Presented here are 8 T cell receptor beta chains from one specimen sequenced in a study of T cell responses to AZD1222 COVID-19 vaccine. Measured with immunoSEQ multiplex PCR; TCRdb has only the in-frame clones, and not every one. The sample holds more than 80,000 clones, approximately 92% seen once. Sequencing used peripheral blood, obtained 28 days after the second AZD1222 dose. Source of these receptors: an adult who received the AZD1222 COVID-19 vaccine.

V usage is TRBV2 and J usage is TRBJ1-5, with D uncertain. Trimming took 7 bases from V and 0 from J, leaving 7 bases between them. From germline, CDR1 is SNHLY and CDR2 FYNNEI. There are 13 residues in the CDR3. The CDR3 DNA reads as TGTGCCAGCAATCGGAATAGCAATCAGCCCCAGCATTTT. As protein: CASNRNSNQPQHF.

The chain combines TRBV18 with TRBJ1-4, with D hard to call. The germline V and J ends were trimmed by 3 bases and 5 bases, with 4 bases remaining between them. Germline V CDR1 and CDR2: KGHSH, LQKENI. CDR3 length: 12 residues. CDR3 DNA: TGTGCCAGCTCACCGGGCAATGAAAAACTGTTTTTT. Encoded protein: CASSPGNEKLFF.

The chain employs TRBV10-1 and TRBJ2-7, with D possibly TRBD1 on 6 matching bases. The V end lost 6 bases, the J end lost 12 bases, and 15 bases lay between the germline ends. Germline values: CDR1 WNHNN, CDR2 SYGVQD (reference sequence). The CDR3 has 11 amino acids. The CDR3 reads CASRSDRHRYF. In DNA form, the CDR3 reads TGCGCCAGCAGATCGGACAGACACCGGTACTTC.

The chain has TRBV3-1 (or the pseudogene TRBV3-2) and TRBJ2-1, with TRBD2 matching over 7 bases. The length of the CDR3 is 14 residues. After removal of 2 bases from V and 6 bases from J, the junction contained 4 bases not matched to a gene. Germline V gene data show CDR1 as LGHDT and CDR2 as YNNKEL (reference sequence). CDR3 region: CASSQLGGGNEQFF. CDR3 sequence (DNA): TGTGCCAGCAGCCAATTGGGGGGGGGCAATGAGCAGTTCTTC.

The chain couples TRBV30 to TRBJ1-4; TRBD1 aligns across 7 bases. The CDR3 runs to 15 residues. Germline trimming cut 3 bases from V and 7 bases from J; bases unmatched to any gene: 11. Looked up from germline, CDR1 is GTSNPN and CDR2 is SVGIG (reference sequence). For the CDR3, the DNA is TGTGCCTGGAGGGATAACCGACAGGGCGGTGAAAAACTGTTTTTT. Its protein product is CAWRDNRQGGEKLFF.

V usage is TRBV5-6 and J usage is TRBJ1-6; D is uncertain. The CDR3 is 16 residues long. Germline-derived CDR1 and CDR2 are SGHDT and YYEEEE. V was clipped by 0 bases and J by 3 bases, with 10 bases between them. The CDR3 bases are TGTGCCAGCAGCTTGGAATCTTATAGCTATAATTCACCCCTCCACTTT. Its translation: CASSLESYSYNSPLHF.

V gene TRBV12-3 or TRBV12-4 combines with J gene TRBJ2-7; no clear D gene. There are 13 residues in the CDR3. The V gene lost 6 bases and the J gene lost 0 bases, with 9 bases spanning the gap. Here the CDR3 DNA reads TGTGCCAGCAGCTCCAAGAGCTCCTACGAGCAGTACTTC. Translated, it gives CASSSKSSYEQYF.

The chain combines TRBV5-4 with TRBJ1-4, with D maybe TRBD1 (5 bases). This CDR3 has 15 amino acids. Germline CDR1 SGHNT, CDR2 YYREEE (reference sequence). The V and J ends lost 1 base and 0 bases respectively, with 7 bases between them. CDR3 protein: CASSLTTATNEKLFF. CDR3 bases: TGTGCCAGCAGCTTGACGACAGCAACTAATGAAAAACTGTTTTTT.